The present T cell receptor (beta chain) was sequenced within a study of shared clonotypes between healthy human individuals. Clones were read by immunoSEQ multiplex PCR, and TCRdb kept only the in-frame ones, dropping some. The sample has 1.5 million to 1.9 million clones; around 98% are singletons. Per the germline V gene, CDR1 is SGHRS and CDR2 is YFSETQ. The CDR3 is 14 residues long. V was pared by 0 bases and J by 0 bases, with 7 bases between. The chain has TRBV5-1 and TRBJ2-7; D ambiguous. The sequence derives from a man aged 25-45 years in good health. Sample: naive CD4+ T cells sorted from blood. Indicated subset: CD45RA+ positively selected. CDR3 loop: CASSLDSRSYEQYF. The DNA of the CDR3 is TGCGCCAGCAGCTTGGATTCTCGCTCCTACGAGCAGTACTTC.